This T cell receptor beta chain emerged from a study of blood T cell repertoires in COVID-19. The overall study: Collection of acute and convalescent COVID-19 samples took place in the United States, Italy and Spain.

Per the study methods: Amplifying reference gene primers gave estimates of nucleated cell counts. Data came from immunoSEQ multiplex PCR; TCRdb stores just in-frame clones and leaves some out. The DNA was the basis for D and trimming; V, J and clone size are from that table. The sample includes 150,000 to 180,000 clones, roughly 85% of them seen just once. Sequenced sample: peripheral blood. This receptor was identified in an older woman with COVID-19, enrolled during active disease.

CDR3 DNA: TGTGCCAGCAGCCCTACAGGGGGGAACACCATATATTTT. Amino acids: CASSPTGGNTIYF. The chain couples TRBV5-4 to TRBJ1-3; TRBD1 aligns across 8 bases. V gave up 4 bases and J gave up 7 bases; unmatched junction bases: 4. The length of the CDR3 is 13 residues. Germline lookup yields CDR1 SGHNT and CDR2 YYREEE (reference sequence).